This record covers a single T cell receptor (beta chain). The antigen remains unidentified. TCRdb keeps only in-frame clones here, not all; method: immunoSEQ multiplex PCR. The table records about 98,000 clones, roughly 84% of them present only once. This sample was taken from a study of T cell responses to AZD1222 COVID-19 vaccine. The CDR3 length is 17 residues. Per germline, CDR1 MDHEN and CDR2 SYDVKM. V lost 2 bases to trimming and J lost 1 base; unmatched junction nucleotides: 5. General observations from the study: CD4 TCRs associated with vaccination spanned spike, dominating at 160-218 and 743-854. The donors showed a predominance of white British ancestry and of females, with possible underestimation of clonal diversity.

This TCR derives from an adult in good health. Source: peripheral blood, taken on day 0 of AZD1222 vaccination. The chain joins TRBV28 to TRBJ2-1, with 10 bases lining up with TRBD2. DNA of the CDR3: TGTGCCAGCAGTTTAACTAGCGGGACCAGATCCTACAATGAGCAGTTCTTC. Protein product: CASSLTSGTRSYNEQFF.